These T cell receptor beta chains were read from a single sample in a study of blood T cell repertoires in COVID-19. Libraries were prepared by immunoSEQ multiplex PCR; TCRdb keeps only in-frame clonotypes and omits some of them. The sample records roughly 200,000 clones, about four fifths being singletons. Sequences were obtained from peripheral blood. The receptors come from a woman aged 40 to 49 with COVID-19, enrolled during active disease. Each CDR3 is given with its conserved first and last residue. The order of the fields is CDR3 length, clone size, D gene, V gene, J gene, CDR3 DNA, CDR3 protein. D genes are given only for firm matches. Some rows mark clone size as missing; the rest say once, few, many or name a class of expanded clone.

>18|NA|TRBD2|TRBV5-5|TRBJ2-3
TGTGCCAGCAGCCTCATACCCGGGACTAGGGGTAGCACAGATACGCAGTATTTT
CASSLIPGTRGSTDTQYF
>14|NA|NA|TRBV6-5|TRBJ2-3
TGTGCCAGCACCCGGGCACAGGGTTCAGATACGCAGTATTTT
CASTRAQGSDTQYF
>15|NA|TRBD2|TRBV2|TRBJ2-3
TGTGCCAGCGCCCGACTAGCGGGAGGCACAGATACGCAGTATTTT
CASARLAGGTDTQYF
>18|NA|TRBD2|TRBV4-1|TRBJ2-3
TGCGCCAGCAGCCAAGAGGGGCTAGCGGGAAAGCTCACAGATACGCAGTATTTT
CASSQEGLAGKLTDTQYF
>13|few|TRBD1|TRBV3-1/TRBV3-2|TRBJ1-1
TGTGCCAGCAGGGGGACAGGGGAGACTGAAGCTTTCTTT
CASRGTGETEAFF
>12|NA|NA|TRBV7-8|TRBJ2-4
TGTGCCAGCAGCTCACAGGGTCTGTATCAGTACTTC
CASSSQGLYQYF
>13|NA|NA|TRBV14|TRBJ2-5
TGTGCCAGCAGCCAACAGACTTCGGAGACCCAGTACTTC
CASSQQTSETQYF
>11|NA|NA|TRBV7-9|TRBJ2-3
TGTGCCAGCAGCTCCTCCGAGGCGCAGTATTTT
CASSSSEAQYF
>16|NA|TRBD2|TRBV7-8|TRBJ2-5
TGTGCCAGCAGCTTTGCTATCACTAGCGGGAGAGAGACCCAGTACTTC
CASSFAITSGRETQYF
>14|NA|NA|TRBV15|TRBJ1-2
TGTGCCACCAGCAGGAATACAGGGAGTTATGGCTACACCTTC
CATSRNTGSYGYTF
>15|NA|TRBD2|TRBV5-5|TRBJ2-1
TGTGCCAGCAGCTTGGGACTAGCGGGAGCAGGTGAGCAGTTCTTC
CASSLGLAGAGEQFF
>13|NA|NA|TRBV11-2|TRBJ2-7
TGTGCCAGCAGCTTACAGGGGCTCTACGAGCAGTACTTC
CASSLQGLYEQYF
>15|few|TRBD1|TRBV25-1|TRBJ1-1
TGTGCCAGCAAGGACAGGGGGCTTTACAACACTGAAGCTTTCTTT
CASKDRGLYNTEAFF
>16|NA|TRBD2|TRBV11-3|TRBJ2-1
TGTGCCAGCAGCTATCACGGACTAGCGGGAATGGATGAGCAGTTCTTC
CASSYHGLAGMDEQFF
>14|NA|TRBD2|TRBV27|TRBJ2-1
TGTGCCAGCAGCTTAGCGGGGTACTACAATGAGCAGTTCTTC
CASSLAGYYNEQFF
>13|NA|NA|TRBV7-2|TRBJ2-7
TGTGCCAGCAGCTTATTAGCGTCCTACGAGCAGTACTTC
CASSLLASYEQYF
>14|NA|NA|TRBV9|TRBJ2-7
TGTGCCAGCAGCCCAAACCAGGTGTCCTACGAGCAGTACTTC
CASSPNQVSYEQYF
>12|NA|NA|TRBV14|TRBJ1-2
TGTGCCAGCAGCGCTACAGACTATGGCTACACCTTC
CASSATDYGYTF
>13|NA|TRBD1|TRBV19|TRBJ1-5
TGTGCCAGTAATGGGGACAGGGCTCAGCCCCAGCATTTT
CASNGDRAQPQHF
>19|NA|NA|TRBV14|TRBJ2-1
TGTGCCAGCAGCCAAGGGTCGGGGGGCCCGTCTCGGTCATACAATGAGCAGTTCTTC
CASSQGSGGPSRSYNEQFF
>16|NA|TRBD1|TRBV12-5|TRBJ1-1
TGTGCTAGTGGTTTGGGACAGGGGGTTGGGAACACTGAAGCTTTCTTT
CASGLGQGVGNTEAFF
>15|NA|NA|TRBV18|TRBJ2-5
TGTGCCAGCTCACGCAACGGGGGGCGACAAGAGACCCAGTACTTC
CASSRNGGRQETQYF
>13|NA|TRBD1|TRBV6-5|TRBJ2-7
TGTGCCAGCAGTCAGGGGGCGGCGTACGAGCAGTACTTC
CASSQGAAYEQYF
>14|NA|NA|TRBV5-1|TRBJ2-7
TGCGCCAGCAGCTTGGCACAGGGTGGCTACGAGCAGTACTTC
CASSLAQGGYEQYF
>13|once|NA|TRBV6-4|TRBJ1-2
TGTGCCAGCAGTGACTCGATTTGGGGCGGCTACACCTTC
CASSDSIWGGYTF
>17|few|TRBD1|TRBV7-8|TRBJ1-1
TGTGCCAGCAGCTTCAGGACAGGGGGACTCATGAACACTGAAGCTTTCTTT
CASSFRTGGLMNTEAFF
>14|NA|TRBD1|TRBV12-5|TRBJ1-1
TGTGCTAGTGGTAAAGACAGGGGGAACACTGAAGCTTTCTTT
CASGKDRGNTEAFF
>15|NA|TRBD2|TRBV24-1|TRBJ2-3
TGTGCCACCAGTGATGCGACTAGCATCCTAGATACGCAGTATTTT
CATSDATSILDTQYF
>14|once|NA|TRBV5-1|TRBJ1-4
TGCGCCAGCAGCTTGGTGTCAGGGAATGAAAAACTGTTTTTT
CASSLVSGNEKLFF
>16|NA|TRBD2|TRBV6-2/TRBV6-3|TRBJ2-1
TGTGCCAGCAGCCCTCAGCAGCGGGGGGCCTACAATGAGCAGTTCTTC
CASSPQQRGAYNEQFF
>15|NA|NA|TRBV13|TRBJ1-2
TGTGCCAGCAGCTTCAGTTCCAGGGCGCACTATGGCTACACCTTC
CASSFSSRAHYGYTF
>16|NA|TRBD2|TRBV24-1|TRBJ2-3
TGTGCCACCAGTGATTCAGGGACTAGTAGCGCAGATACGCAGTATTTT
CATSDSGTSSADTQYF
>11|NA|NA|TRBV29-1|TRBJ2-3
TGCAGCGTCGGACACATAGATACGCAGTATTTT
CSVGHIDTQYF
>13|NA|TRBD1|TRBV24-1|TRBJ2-7
TGTGCCACCAGTTTTACAGGGGACGGCGAGCAGTACTTC
CATSFTGDGEQYF
>15|few|TRBD1|TRBV27|TRBJ2-1
TGTGCCAGCAGTTCGGGACAGCCTAGGCGCAATGAGCAGTTCTTC
CASSSGQPRRNEQFF
>15|NA|TRBD1|TRBV6-5|TRBJ2-3
TGTGCCAGCAGTTGGACAGGGGGCGACTCAGATACGCAGTATTTT
CASSWTGGDSDTQYF
>14|many|NA|TRBV25-1|TRBJ1-5
TGTGCCAGCAAACGGTCGGGTAGCAATCAGCCCCAGCATTTT
CASKRSGSNQPQHF
>14|NA|TRBD1|TRBV15|TRBJ1-1
TGTGCCACCAGCTACCGGGACAGCACGGCTGAAGCTTTCTTT
CATSYRDSTAEAFF
>16|NA|TRBD2|TRBV7-3|TRBJ2-1
TGTGCCAGCAGCTTAAGAGCGGGAGGGCCCTACAATGAGCAGTTCTTC
CASSLRAGGPYNEQFF
>17|NA|TRBD2|TRBV18|TRBJ2-5
TGTGCCAGCTCACCATCCCCCTCGGGAGGCGATCAAGAGACCCAGTACTTC
CASSPSPSGGDQETQYF
>14|NA|NA|TRBV7-8|TRBJ1-5
TGTGCCAGCAGCTTAGCCCTTAGCAATCAGCCCCAGCATTTT
CASSLALSNQPQHF
>14|NA|NA|TRBV2|TRBJ2-2
TGTGCCAGCAGTGTGACAGTGAACACCGGGGAGCTGTTTTTT
CASSVTVNTGELFF
>14|NA|TRBD1|TRBV7-2|TRBJ2-2
TGTGCCAGTGCCAGGGGGCGCCTGACCGGGGAGCTGTTTTTT
CASARGRLTGELFF
>13|few|TRBD1|TRBV5-4|TRBJ1-2
TGTGCCAGCAGCTTAGAAGGGGGCAATGGCTACACCTTC
CASSLEGGNGYTF
>15|NA|NA|TRBV27|TRBJ2-2
TGTGCCAGCAGTTTATCGAGGGTGGACCCCGGGGAGCTGTTTTTT
CASSLSRVDPGELFF
>13|NA|TRBD2|TRBV7-2|TRBJ2-5
TGTGCCAGCAGTTGGACTAGCGGGGAGACCCAGTACTTC
CASSWTSGETQYF
>15|many|TRBD1|TRBV11-2|TRBJ1-6
TGTGCCAGCAGCTTATCCCAGGGGGATAATTCACCCCTCCACTTT
CASSLSQGDNSPLHF
>16|NA|TRBD1|TRBV2|TRBJ2-5
TGTGCCAGCAGTGAAGATTTGGCAGGGGGTTCAGAGACCCAGTACTTC
CASSEDLAGGSETQYF
>13|once|TRBD2|TRBV6-5|TRBJ2-7
TGTGCCAGCAACCGAGCGGGAGGATACGAGCAGTACTTC
CASNRAGGYEQYF